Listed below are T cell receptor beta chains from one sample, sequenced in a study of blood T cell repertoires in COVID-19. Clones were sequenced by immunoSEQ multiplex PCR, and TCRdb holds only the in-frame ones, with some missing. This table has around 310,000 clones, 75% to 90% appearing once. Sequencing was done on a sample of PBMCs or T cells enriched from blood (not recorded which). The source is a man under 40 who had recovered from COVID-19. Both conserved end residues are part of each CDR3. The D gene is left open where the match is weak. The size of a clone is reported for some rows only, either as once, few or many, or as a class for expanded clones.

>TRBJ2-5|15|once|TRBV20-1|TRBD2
TGCAGTGCTAGTGGGGCTAGCGGGACCCAAGAGACCCAGTACTTC
CSASGASGTQETQYF
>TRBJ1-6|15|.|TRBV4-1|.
TGCGCCAGCAGCCGCCGGGACACTGATAATTCACCCCTCCACTTT
CASSRRDTDNSPLHF
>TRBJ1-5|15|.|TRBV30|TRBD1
TGTGCCTGGAGTGGCGGGACAGGGTACAATCAGCCCCAGCATTTT
CAWSGGTGYNQPQHF
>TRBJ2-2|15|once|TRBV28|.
TGTGCCAGCATACCTCTAGCTGGGCCGGTCGGGGAGCTGTTTTTT
CASIPLAGPVGELFF
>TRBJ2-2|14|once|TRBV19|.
TGTGCCAGTAGGCCCTACGGCAAGGGGGGGGAGCTGTTTTTT
CASRPYGKGGELFF
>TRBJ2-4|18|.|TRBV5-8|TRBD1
TGTGCCAGCAGCAATGTGGACAGGGCCCTTCTAGCCAAAAACATTCAGTACTTC
CASSNVDRALLAKNIQYF
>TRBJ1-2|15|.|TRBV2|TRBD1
TGTGCCAGCAGATCGCAGGGACAGGTCCACAATGGCTACACCTTC
CASRSQGQVHNGYTF
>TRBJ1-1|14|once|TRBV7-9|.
TGTGCCAGCAGCGAGGGGAGGCGTGCAACTGAAGCTTTCTTT
CASSEGRRATEAFF
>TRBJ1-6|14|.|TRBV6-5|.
TGTGCCAGCAGAATTAACTTGCAGGGTTCACCCCTCCACTTT
CASRINLQGSPLHF
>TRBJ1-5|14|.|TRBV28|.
TGTGCCAGCAGTTCCTTCAGGGGCGATCAGCCCCAGCATTTT
CASSSFRGDQPQHF